Sequencing of this T cell receptor (beta chain) was carried out in a study of Graves' ophthalmopathy and Graves' hyperthyroidism. Study-wide background: Peripheral blood collection took place at initial diagnosis, before any treatment. Broader study findings: Classification of ophthalmopathy versus stable hyperthyroidism by a 13-signature model yielded around 90% sensitivity and just under 83% specificity. At about 69% sensitivity and 72.22% specificity, the model predicted progression of the ophthalmopathy. A majority of expanded thyroid clonotypes exceeding 0.001 frequency were likewise present in blood.

Using RNA transcripts, the TCR beta CDR3 regions were amplified. The first-round RT-PCR employed HTBI primers together with the Qiagen OneStep RT-PCR kit. A multiplex PCR was then performed as the second round. TCRdb reanalysed the multiplex PCR reads using MiXCR and keeps one entry per CDR3 protein. This sample has 400,000 to 500,000 distinct CDR3 sequences, with under 25% found just once. There are 14 residues in the CDR3. Germline trimming cut 6 bases from V and 7 bases from J; bases unmatched to any gene: 11. Germline lookup yields CDR1 MDHEN and CDR2 SYDVKM. This clonotype has at least ten counts. The target antigen is unknown.

Specimen: peripheral blood. The sequence was collected from a woman between 18 and 30 years old with stable Graves' hyperthyroidism. The chain carries TRBV28 and TRBJ2-7; TRBD1 agrees at 8 bases. The CDR3 loop reads CASSLTQGAEEQYF. The CDR3 nucleotides read TGTGCCAGCAGCCTAACGCAGGGGGCGGAGGAGCAGTACTTC. Using reference TRBV28 and TRBJ2-7 for the parts outside the CDR3, the full variable domain is DVKVTQSSRYLVKRTGEKVFLECVQDMDHENMFWYRQDPGLGLRLIYFSYDVKMKEKGDIPEGYSVSREKKERFSLILESASTNQTSMYLCASSLTQGAEEQYFGPGTRLTVT.